The present T cell receptor beta chain was sequenced within a study of regulatory T cells in long-lasting Graves disease. Time point denoted: newly diagnosed GD, antithyroid drugs for less than 3 months. PBMC RNA was the source of the TCR library. American Thyroid Association guidelines served as the basis for diagnosing Graves' disease. Only a few counts were recorded for this clonotype. V trimming: 0 bases; J trimming: 1 base; junction bases outside the gene matches: 14. This CDR3 has 21 amino acids. From germline, CDR1 is DFQATT and CDR2 SNEGSKA (reference sequence). CDR3-region Arm-PCR and iRepertoire HTBI primers produced the TCR beta libraries. TCRdb analysed the multiplex PCR reads with MiXCR anew, one entry per CDR3 protein. The data show approximately 350,000 distinct CDR3 sequences, about an eighth seen once. The sample also formed part of further work on T cells in Graves' hyperthyroidism and ophthalmopathy. That source adds: Most thyroid clonotypes with frequency above 0.001 were detected in blood.

This TCR derives from a woman under 30 with Graves disease. The rearrangement uses TRBV20-1 and TRBJ2-6; 11 nucleotides line up with TRBD2. Sequences were derived from peripheral blood mononuclear cells (PBMCs), sampled at new diagnosis, from a patient treated with antithyroid drugs. The CDR3 spells CSAREDRDRTSGHSGANVLTF. CDR3 coding DNA: TGCAGTGCTAGAGAGGACAGGGACCGGACTAGCGGGCATTCTGGGGCCAACGTCCTGACTTTC.